A selection of T cell receptor beta chains follows, all from one sample in a study of OX40 agonist ivuxolimab in advanced cancers. Clones were read by immunoSEQ multiplex PCR, and TCRdb kept only the in-frame ones, dropping some. Of 84,000 or so clones in the sample, 90% to 95% were seen once. The input for sequencing was CD4+ or CD8+ T cells sorted from blood, taken in a trial of the OX40 agonist ivuxolimab. The receptors shown here come from an adult with an advanced solid tumor such as melanoma, head and neck, liver or kidney cancer. Both conserved end residues are part of each CDR3. A D gene is named only where the DNA matches it firmly. Size is omitted from some rows. Given values are once, few, many or a class for expanded clones.

j_gene	d_gene	abundance	v_gene	CDR3aa	CDR3nt
TRBJ2-7	TRBD2	NA	TRBV7-9	CASSLGLAGEEQYF	TGTGCCAGCAGCTTAGGACTAGCGGGTGAAGAGCAGTACTTC
TRBJ2-1	TRBD2	NA	TRBV6-1	CASSRTSGTYNEQFF	TGTGCCAGCAGCCGGACTAGCGGAACCTACAATGAGCAGTTCTTC
TRBJ2-1	NA	NA	TRBV7-8	CASSLARARGNEQFF	TGTGCCAGCAGCTTAGCGCGGGCCAGGGGCAATGAGCAGTTCTTC
TRBJ2-7	NA	NA	TRBV19	CASSTTSEQYF	TGTGCCAGTAGTACAACGAGCGAGCAGTACTTC
TRBJ2-7	NA	NA	TRBV28	CASRPTPPGPPYEQYF	TGTGCCAGCAGACCCACGCCCCCAGGGCCCCCCTACGAGCAGTACTTC
TRBJ2-1	TRBD2	NA	TRBV4-1	CASSQDQFSGGDYNEQFF	TGCGCCAGCAGCCAAGATCAGTTTTCGGGGGGGGACTACAATGAGCAGTTCTTC
TRBJ2-1	NA	once	TRBV25-1	CASTHYGDEQFF	TGTGCCAGCACCCACTATGGGGATGAGCAGTTCTTC
TRBJ2-1	NA	NA	TRBV7-9	CASSLPGYTHNEQFF	TGTGCCAGCAGCCTTCCAGGGTACACTCACAATGAGCAGTTCTTC
TRBJ2-1	TRBD2	once	TRBV19	CASTSLAGESYNEQFF	TGTGCCAGTACCTCCCTAGCGGGAGAATCCTACAATGAGCAGTTCTTC
TRBJ2-2	TRBD2	NA	TRBV29-1	CSAGTSGSPGNTGELFF	TGCAGCGCGGGGACTAGCGGGAGCCCCGGGAACACCGGGGAGCTGTTTTTT